Listed below are T cell receptor beta chains from one sample, sequenced in a study of cytomegalovirus exposure and HLA in healthy donors. TCRdb's copy holds only in-frame clones and misses some; the assay was immunoSEQ multiplex PCR. Its listing shows 100,000 to 150,000 clones. The sequenced sample consisted of PBMCs. Every receptor here comes from a young man in good health and CMV-seronegative. The CDR3 runs from the conserved cysteine through the conserved F or W. Fields, in order: J gene, V gene, D gene, CDR3 DNA, CDR3 protein. A D gene is named only where the DNA matches it firmly.

J gene: TRBJ2-5
V gene: TRBV5-1
D gene: -
CDR3 DNA: TGCGCCAGCAGCTTGCGGGGGTACCAAGAGACCCAGTACTTC
CDR3 protein: CASSLRGYQETQYF

J gene: TRBJ2-7
V gene: TRBV28
D gene: -
CDR3 DNA: TGTGCCAGCAGCTATAGCCTACCCTACGAGCAGTACTTC
CDR3 protein: CASSYSLPYEQYF

J gene: TRBJ2-3
V gene: TRBV15
D gene: TRBD2
CDR3 DNA: TGTGCCACCAGCAGCGGGACTAGGGCTCCCACAGATACGCAGTATTTT
CDR3 protein: CATSSGTRAPTDTQYF

J gene: TRBJ1-5
V gene: TRBV30
D gene: -
CDR3 DNA: TGTGCCTGCAGTCTCGGAGCGGGTAATCAGCCCCAGCATTTT
CDR3 protein: CACSLGAGNQPQHF

J gene: TRBJ1-1
V gene: TRBV11-2
D gene: -
CDR3 DNA: TGTGCCAGCAGCCCCTCACGGGTCATGAACACTGAAGCTTTCTTT
CDR3 protein: CASSPSRVMNTEAFF

J gene: TRBJ1-3
V gene: TRBV28
D gene: -
CDR3 DNA: TGTGCCAGCAGCCCGGAGGGGATTGGAGGAAACACCATATATTTT
CDR3 protein: CASSPEGIGGNTIYF

J gene: TRBJ1-2
V gene: TRBV19
D gene: TRBD1
CDR3 DNA: TGTGCCAGTAGTATAATCCAGGGGGCAGGTGATGGCTACACCTTC
CDR3 protein: CASSIIQGAGDGYTF

J gene: TRBJ1-2
V gene: TRBV15
D gene: TRBD1
CDR3 DNA: TGTGCCACCAGCAGGGGGGACAGGGATCACCTCTATGGCTACACCTTC
CDR3 protein: CATSRGDRDHLYGYTF

J gene: TRBJ2-7
V gene: TRBV7-9
D gene: TRBD2
CDR3 DNA: TGTGCCAGCAGTACTGGGACTAGCGGTTCCGCCTACGAGCAGTACTTC
CDR3 protein: CASSTGTSGSAYEQYF

J gene: TRBJ1-2
V gene: TRBV18
D gene: -
CDR3 DNA: TGTGCCAGCTCACCAAAGGAGGGGCCCACTAACTATGGCTACACCTTC
CDR3 protein: CASSPKEGPTNYGYTF

J gene: TRBJ1-3
V gene: TRBV11-2
D gene: -
CDR3 DNA: TGTGCCAGCAGCTCCCACGGCTCTGGAAACACCATATATTTT
CDR3 protein: CASSSHGSGNTIYF

J gene: TRBJ2-2
V gene: TRBV6-6
D gene: -
CDR3 DNA: TGTGCCAGCAGTTCAAAACAGGGCCCGTCCGGGGAGCTGTTTTTT
CDR3 protein: CASSSKQGPSGELFF

J gene: TRBJ1-6
V gene: TRBV5-1
D gene: TRBD1
CDR3 DNA: TGCGCCAGCAGCCCCCGACAGGGGGGATATAATTCACCCCTCCACTTT
CDR3 protein: CASSPRQGGYNSPLHF

J gene: TRBJ1-2
V gene: TRBV4-2
D gene: TRBD1
CDR3 DNA: TGTGCCAGCAGCCAAGACCTTGGGACAGGAAACTATGGCTACACCTTC
CDR3 protein: CASSQDLGTGNYGYTF

J gene: TRBJ1-2
V gene: TRBV27
D gene: TRBD1
CDR3 DNA: TGTGCCAGCAGTTTGGGACAGGGGATGTATGGCTACACCTTC
CDR3 protein: CASSLGQGMYGYTF

J gene: TRBJ1-2
V gene: TRBV14
D gene: TRBD1
CDR3 DNA: TGTGCCAGCAGCCAAGTCTGGGGACAGGGCGACTATGGCTACACCTTC
CDR3 protein: CASSQVWGQGDYGYTF

J gene: TRBJ1-2
V gene: TRBV27
D gene: TRBD1
CDR3 DNA: TGTGCCAGCAGTTTAGACGTCGGACAGGGGAATGGCTACACCTTC
CDR3 protein: CASSLDVGQGNGYTF

J gene: TRBJ1-6
V gene: TRBV5-1
D gene: TRBD1
CDR3 DNA: TGCGCCAGCGCCGGACAGGGAGTAAGTTCACCCCTCCACTTT
CDR3 protein: CASAGQGVSSPLHF

J gene: TRBJ2-3
V gene: TRBV4-2
D gene: TRBD2
CDR3 DNA: TGTGCCAGCAGCCAAGATCTAGCGGGGGGGCCAGATACGCAGTATTTT
CDR3 protein: CASSQDLAGGPDTQYF

J gene: TRBJ2-1
V gene: TRBV9
D gene: -
CDR3 DNA: TGTGCCAGCAGCCCGGGGGGCACCACCCTCTACAATGAGCAGTTCTTC
CDR3 protein: CASSPGGTTLYNEQFF

J gene: TRBJ2-5
V gene: TRBV9
D gene: -
CDR3 DNA: TGTGCCAGCAGCCCCCAGAAGGAGTTCCCTGAGACCCAGTACTTC
CDR3 protein: CASSPQKEFPETQYF

J gene: TRBJ2-7
V gene: TRBV29-1
D gene: TRBD1
CDR3 DNA: TGCAGCGTCTATCTCACAGGGGAACACGAGCAGTACTTC
CDR3 protein: CSVYLTGEHEQYF

J gene: TRBJ1-4
V gene: TRBV30
D gene: -
CDR3 DNA: TGTGCCTGGAGCCTCAGGGGCACTTATAATGAAAAACTGTTTTTT
CDR3 protein: CAWSLRGTYNEKLFF

J gene: TRBJ2-7
V gene: TRBV19
D gene: TRBD1
CDR3 DNA: TGTGCCAGTAGGACAGGGCCGTACGAGCAGTACTTC
CDR3 protein: CASRTGPYEQYF

J gene: TRBJ1-1
V gene: TRBV29-1
D gene: TRBD1
CDR3 DNA: TGCAGCGTTGATGACAGGGGGCTGTGGGGGACTGAAGCTTTCTTT
CDR3 protein: CSVDDRGLWGTEAFF

J gene: TRBJ1-3
V gene: TRBV9
D gene: -
CDR3 DNA: TGTGCCAGCAGCGTAGGCCACAGGGACTCTGGAAACACCATATATTTT
CDR3 protein: CASSVGHRDSGNTIYF

J gene: TRBJ2-5
V gene: TRBV11-2
D gene: TRBD2
CDR3 DNA: TGTGCCAGCAGTCCGATCACGACTAGCGGAGGGGGGACCCAGTACTTC
CDR3 protein: CASSPITTSGGGTQYF

J gene: TRBJ2-5
V gene: TRBV2
D gene: TRBD1
CDR3 DNA: TGTGCCAGCAGTAGGGACAGCCAAGAGACCCAGTACTTC
CDR3 protein: CASSRDSQETQYF

J gene: TRBJ1-2
V gene: TRBV7-9
D gene: TRBD1
CDR3 DNA: TGTGCCAGCAGCATCAGACGGGACAGGGTATCGGGCGGCTACACCTTC
CDR3 protein: CASSIRRDRVSGGYTF

J gene: TRBJ1-2
V gene: TRBV7-8
D gene: -
CDR3 DNA: TGTGCCAGCAGCTCACAGAGACCCGGCCGTGGCTACACCTTC
CDR3 protein: CASSSQRPGRGYTF

J gene: TRBJ2-7
V gene: TRBV19
D gene: TRBD2
CDR3 DNA: TGTGCCAGTAGTATAGATGGTCGGGCTAGCGGGAGGATAAGCTCCTACGAGCAGTACTTC
CDR3 protein: CASSIDGRASGRISSYEQYF

J gene: TRBJ2-5
V gene: TRBV30
D gene: TRBD2
CDR3 DNA: TGTGCCTGGAGTCGTGCGGGGGGCGCGGGGGAGACCCAGTACTTC
CDR3 protein: CAWSRAGGAGETQYF

J gene: TRBJ2-7
V gene: TRBV7-9
D gene: -
CDR3 DNA: TGTGCCAGCAGCAATGACTACAACTCCTACGAGCAGTACTTC
CDR3 protein: CASSNDYNSYEQYF

J gene: TRBJ1-1
V gene: TRBV29-1
D gene: TRBD1
CDR3 DNA: TGCACCGGGGGACAGGGAGGGGGCTCTGAAGCTTTCTTT
CDR3 protein: CTGGQGGGSEAFF

J gene: TRBJ2-5
V gene: TRBV5-4
D gene: -
CDR3 DNA: TGTGCCAGCAGCTTGGCAGGGTGGGGGACCCAGTACTTC
CDR3 protein: CASSLAGWGTQYF

J gene: TRBJ2-1
V gene: TRBV19
D gene: -
CDR3 DNA: TGTGCCAGTAGTGAAATAGACTGGAGCTCCTACAATGAGCAGTTCTTC
CDR3 protein: CASSEIDWSSYNEQFF

J gene: TRBJ2-7
V gene: TRBV19
D gene: TRBD1
CDR3 DNA: TGTGCCAGTAGTATAGAGCCAGGGGGCTTCTACGAGCAGTACTTC
CDR3 protein: CASSIEPGGFYEQYF

J gene: TRBJ2-7
V gene: TRBV18
D gene: TRBD1
CDR3 DNA: TGTGCCAGCTCACCCCGACAGGGCTCCTACGAGCAGTACTTC
CDR3 protein: CASSPRQGSYEQYF

J gene: TRBJ1-1
V gene: TRBV6-5
D gene: TRBD1
CDR3 DNA: TGTGCCAGCAGTTCCTTGACAGGGGACACTGAAGCTTTCTTT
CDR3 protein: CASSSLTGDTEAFF

J gene: TRBJ2-7
V gene: TRBV28
D gene: -
CDR3 DNA: TGTGCCAGCACTACCGGGGGAGGCCTCTACGAGCAGTACTTC
CDR3 protein: CASTTGGGLYEQYF

J gene: TRBJ1-1
V gene: TRBV4-1
D gene: TRBD1
CDR3 DNA: TGCGCCAGCAGCCAGACAGGGGTATGGAACACTGAAGCTTTCTTT
CDR3 protein: CASSQTGVWNTEAFF

J gene: TRBJ2-7
V gene: TRBV28
D gene: TRBD2
CDR3 DNA: TGTGCCAGCACCTGGGGGGGATCCTCCTACGAGCAGTACTTC
CDR3 protein: CASTWGGSSYEQYF

J gene: TRBJ1-1
V gene: TRBV9
D gene: TRBD1
CDR3 DNA: TGTGCCAGCGGAACAGGGGGAGGCACTGAAGCTTTCTTT
CDR3 protein: CASGTGGGTEAFF

J gene: TRBJ1-1
V gene: TRBV6-4
D gene: -
CDR3 DNA: TGTGCCAGCCAAGCGGGGCGGCAGGGGATGAACACTGAAGCTTTCTTT
CDR3 protein: CASQAGRQGMNTEAFF

J gene: TRBJ2-7
V gene: TRBV30
D gene: -
CDR3 DNA: TGTGCCTGGAGCGGAACTGCGTACAGGGATAACTACGAGCAGTACTTC
CDR3 protein: CAWSGTAYRDNYEQYF

J gene: TRBJ1-1
V gene: TRBV7-6
D gene: TRBD1
CDR3 DNA: TGTGCCAGCAGCTCGGGACAGGGGAGGAGCACTGAAGCTTTCTTT
CDR3 protein: CASSSGQGRSTEAFF

J gene: TRBJ2-1
V gene: TRBV7-2
D gene: TRBD1
CDR3 DNA: TGTGCCAGCAGCCCAAGGACAGGGGCCCGGACTGAGCAGTTCTTC
CDR3 protein: CASSPRTGARTEQFF

J gene: TRBJ1-5
V gene: TRBV6-5
D gene: TRBD1
CDR3 DNA: TGTGCCAGCAGTTGGGGACAGGGAAGCAATCAGCCCCAGCATTTT
CDR3 protein: CASSWGQGSNQPQHF

J gene: TRBJ2-5
V gene: TRBV28
D gene: -
CDR3 DNA: TGTGCCAGCAGTTTACCAGGAATCGGAGAGACCCAGTACTTC
CDR3 protein: CASSLPGIGETQYF

J gene: TRBJ1-5
V gene: TRBV19
D gene: -
CDR3 DNA: TGTGCCAGTGCGGGGACGACCGAACAGCCCCAGCATTTT
CDR3 protein: CASAGTTEQPQHF

J gene: TRBJ1-6
V gene: TRBV21-1
D gene: -
CDR3 DNA: TGTGCCAGCAGCAAAGCGGTCGGGGCGGGGCCCCTCCACTTT
CDR3 protein: CASSKAVGAGPLHF

J gene: TRBJ2-7
V gene: TRBV29-1
D gene: TRBD2
CDR3 DNA: TGCAGCGCCGGGACTAGCGGATCCTACGAGCAGTACTTC
CDR3 protein: CSAGTSGSYEQYF

J gene: TRBJ1-4
V gene: TRBV13
D gene: -
CDR3 DNA: TGTGCCAGCAGCTCGGGGGTGATGAATGAAAAACTGTTTTTT
CDR3 protein: CASSSGVMNEKLFF

J gene: TRBJ1-5
V gene: TRBV5-6
D gene: -
CDR3 DNA: TGTGCCAGCAGCTTGGGGGGCGGACCGGGGGGCAATCAGCCCCAGCATTTT
CDR3 protein: CASSLGGGPGGNQPQHF

J gene: TRBJ2-7
V gene: TRBV2
D gene: TRBD1
CDR3 DNA: TGTGCCAGCTGGGACAGGGGCTACGAGCAGTACTTC
CDR3 protein: CASWDRGYEQYF